This TCR beta chain originates from a study of blood T cell repertoires in COVID-19. Overall study: Acute and convalescent COVID-19 specimens originated in the United States, Italy and Spain. Sources were T cells, B-cell-depleted T cells, or PBMCs; the material itself was cDNA or gDNA.

The CDR3 runs to 13 residues. The germline CDR1 and CDR2 sequences are SGHNT and YENEEA. V gave up 0 bases and J gave up 5 bases, with 7 bases separating them. Original data processing: Amplification with reference gene primers provided the estimates of nucleated cell counts. Clones were sequenced by immunoSEQ multiplex PCR, and TCRdb holds only the in-frame ones, with some missing. That table supplies the V and J calls and clone size; D and trimming were determined from the DNA. The sample holds tens of thousands of clones, 85% to 90% seen once. The chain links TRBV11-3 to TRBJ1-1; D unresolved. The source is a man aged 65 to 85 with acute or convalescent COVID-19. The sequenced material came from peripheral blood. The CDR3 reads CASSLDVRTEAFF. Here the CDR3 DNA reads TGTGCCAGCAGCTTAGATGTGAGAACTGAAGCTTTCTTT.